A single sample gave rise to the 7 T cell receptor beta chains below, sequenced in a study of CD4 and CD8 cells across lung adenocarcinoma regions. In TCRdb, the PCR reads were re-called with MiXCR into one record per CDR3 protein. The sample consists of around 23,000 distinct CDR3 sequences, more than 45% of them appearing once. The sequenced material came from CD8+ T cells from the center of a lung tumor. The receptors stem from a male donor with lung adenocarcinoma. The CD4 and CD8 labels of this study may be unreliable.

This chain connects TRBV20-1 to TRBJ2-3; D possibly corresponds to TRBD1 (6 bases). Germline V gives CDR1 DFQATT, CDR2 SNEGSKA (reference sequence). The germline V and J ends were trimmed by 0 bases and 0 bases, with 13 bases remaining between them. The CDR3 has 16 residues. The CDR3 sequence is CSARDPLRGSTDTQYF. The CDR3 bases are TGCAGTGCTAGAGATCCTTTGAGGGGGAGCACAGATACGCAGTATTTT.

A remark on this clonotype: A read error may produce the germline difference seen at one junction end. The rearrangement joins TRBV24-1 to TRBJ2-5; D perhaps matches TRBD1 (6 bases). This CDR3 comprises 15 residues. Looked up from germline, CDR1 is KGHDR and CDR2 is SFDVKD. In DNA, the CDR3 is TGTGCCACGGGTACAGGGTTCGATGACCCAGAGACGCAGTACTTC. Translating gives CATGTGFDDPETQYF.

This clonotype has just a few counts. The DNA for the CDR3 is TGTGCCAGCAGTACCGGGACAGGGGTCTACAATGAGCAGTTCTTC. The encoded protein is CASSTGTGVYNEQFF. This chain joins TRBV27 and TRBJ2-1, with 10 bases that match TRBD1. The CDR3 spans 15 residues. Germline values: CDR1 MNHEY, CDR2 SMNVEV (reference sequence). Trimming cost V 5 bases and J 3 bases; bases outside gene matches: 4.

This clonotype showed up many times. This chain connects TRBV6-5 to TRBJ2-1; 10 bases line up with TRBD2. The tail of the sequence fits TRBJ2-5 better, so the J call may be wrong. Germline CDR1 and CDR2: MNHEY and SVGAGI. This CDR3 has 13 amino acids. This CDR3 is CASSFGSGGSQYF. CDR3 DNA: TGTGCCAGCAGTTTCGGTAGCGGGGGGTCCCAGTACTTC.

On this clonotype itself: A read error may produce the germline difference seen at one junction end. The V call is TRBV4-1, the J call TRBJ2-5, with D perhaps given as TRBD1 or TRBD2 (7 bases each). The germline V gene has CDR1 MGHRA and CDR2 YSYEKL. This CDR3 spans 18 amino acids. The CDR3 loop is CASSQDLGGGRDQDTQYF. CDR3 bases: TGCGCCAGCAGCCAAGATCTGGGAGGGGGCCGTGATCAAGACACCCAGTACTTC.

The rearrangement links TRBV6-5 to TRBJ1-1; no clear D gene. This CDR3 has 13 amino acids. V was clipped by 0 bases and J by 1 base, with 3 bases between them. Germline V gives CDR1 MNHEY, CDR2 SVGAGI. CDR3 in amino acids: CASSYSENTEAFF. The CDR3 nucleotides read TGTGCCAGCAGTTACTCCGAGAACACTGAAGCTTTCTTT.

In its sample, this clonotype was seen many times. CDR3 region: CASSQDPGSSGNTIYF. The DNA of the CDR3 is TGCGCCAGCAGCCAAGACCCGGGGTCCTCTGGAAACACCATATATTTT. The rearrangement joins TRBV4-1 to TRBJ1-3; no reliable D call. Trimming took 0 bases from V and 0 from J, leaving 9 bases between them. Germline V gene sequence: CDR1 MGHRA, CDR2 YSYEKL. This CDR3 has 16 residues.